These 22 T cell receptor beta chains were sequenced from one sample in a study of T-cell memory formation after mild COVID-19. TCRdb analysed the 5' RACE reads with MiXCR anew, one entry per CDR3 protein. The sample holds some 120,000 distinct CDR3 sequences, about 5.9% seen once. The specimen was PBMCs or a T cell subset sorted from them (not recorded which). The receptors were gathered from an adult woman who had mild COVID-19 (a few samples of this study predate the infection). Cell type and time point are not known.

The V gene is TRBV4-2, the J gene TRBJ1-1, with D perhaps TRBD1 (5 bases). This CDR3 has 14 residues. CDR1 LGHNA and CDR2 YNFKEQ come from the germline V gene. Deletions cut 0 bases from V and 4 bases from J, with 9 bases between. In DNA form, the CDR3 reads TGTGCCAGCAGCCAAGATCATAGGGGCACTGAAGCTTTCTTT. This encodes CASSQDHRGTEAFF.

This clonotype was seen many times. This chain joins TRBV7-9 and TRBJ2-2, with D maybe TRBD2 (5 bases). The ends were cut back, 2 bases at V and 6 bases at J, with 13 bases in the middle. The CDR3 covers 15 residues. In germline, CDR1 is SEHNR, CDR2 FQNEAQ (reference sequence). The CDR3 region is CASSLNPGIAGELFF. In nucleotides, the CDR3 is TGTGCCAGCAGCTTAAATCCGGGGATAGCCGGGGAGCTGTTTTTT.

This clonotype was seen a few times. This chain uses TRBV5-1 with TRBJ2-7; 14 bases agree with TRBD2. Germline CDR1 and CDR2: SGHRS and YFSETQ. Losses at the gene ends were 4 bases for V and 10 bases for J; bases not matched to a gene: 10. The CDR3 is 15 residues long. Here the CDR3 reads CASSDGTSGGLSQYF. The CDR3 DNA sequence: TGCGCCAGCAGCGACGGGACTAGCGGGGGCCTCTCCCAGTACTTC.

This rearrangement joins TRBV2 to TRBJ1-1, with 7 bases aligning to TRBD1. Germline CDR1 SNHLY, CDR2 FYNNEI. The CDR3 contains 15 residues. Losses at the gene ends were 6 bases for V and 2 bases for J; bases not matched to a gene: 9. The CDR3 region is CASRYRQGPNTEAFF. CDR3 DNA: TGTGCCAGCAGATACCGACAGGGCCCCAACACTGAAGCTTTCTTT.

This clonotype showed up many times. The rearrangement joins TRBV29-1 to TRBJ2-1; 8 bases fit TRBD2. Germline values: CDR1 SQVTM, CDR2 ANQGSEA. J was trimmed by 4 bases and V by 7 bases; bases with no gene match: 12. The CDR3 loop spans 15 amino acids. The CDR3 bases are TGCAGCGCTGTGGAGGATTTAGCGGGATACAATGAGCAGTTCTTC. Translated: CSAVEDLAGYNEQFF.

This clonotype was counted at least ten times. The CDR3 spells CASSLETVNTEAFF. CDR3 DNA: TGTGCCAGCAGCTTAGAAACGGTGAACACTGAAGCTTTCTTT. The genes are TRBV11-2 and TRBJ1-1; no reliable D call. The CDR3 extends over 14 amino acids. The V gene's germline CDR1 is SGHAT and CDR2 FQNNGV. V lost 0 bases and J lost 0, with 5 bases in between.

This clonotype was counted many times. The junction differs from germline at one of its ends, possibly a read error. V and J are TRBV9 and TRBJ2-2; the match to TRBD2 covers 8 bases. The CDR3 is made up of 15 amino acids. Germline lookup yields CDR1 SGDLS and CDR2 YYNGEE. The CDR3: CSSSPRGGNTGELFF. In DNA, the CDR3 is TGTTCCAGCAGCCCCCGGGGGGGAAACACCGGGGAGCTGTTTTTT.

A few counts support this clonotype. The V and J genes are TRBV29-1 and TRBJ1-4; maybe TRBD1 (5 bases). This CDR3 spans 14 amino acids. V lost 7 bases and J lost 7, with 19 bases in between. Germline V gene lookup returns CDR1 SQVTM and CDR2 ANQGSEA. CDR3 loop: CSAGGRGKGEKLFF. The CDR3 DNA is TGCAGCGCCGGAGGCCGGGGCAAGGGTGAAAAACTGTTTTTT.

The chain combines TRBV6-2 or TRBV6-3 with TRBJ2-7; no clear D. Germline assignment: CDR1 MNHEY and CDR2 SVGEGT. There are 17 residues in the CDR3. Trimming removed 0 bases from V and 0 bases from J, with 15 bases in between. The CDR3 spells CASSYSRARSFSYEQYF. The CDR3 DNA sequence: TGTGCCAGCAGTTACTCTCGGGCCCGATCATTCTCCTACGAGCAGTACTTC.

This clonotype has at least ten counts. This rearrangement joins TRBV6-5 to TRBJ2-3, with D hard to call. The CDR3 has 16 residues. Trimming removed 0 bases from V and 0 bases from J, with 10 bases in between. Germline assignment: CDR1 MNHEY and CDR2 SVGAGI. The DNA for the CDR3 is TGTGCCAGCAGTTACTCGTGGGCTTCTAGCACAGATACGCAGTATTTT. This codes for CASSYSWASSTDTQYF.

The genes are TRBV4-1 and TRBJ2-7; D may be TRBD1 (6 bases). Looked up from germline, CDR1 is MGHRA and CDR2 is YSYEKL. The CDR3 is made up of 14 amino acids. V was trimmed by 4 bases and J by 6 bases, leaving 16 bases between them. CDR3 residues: CASSRMGARGEQYF. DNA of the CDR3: TGCGCCAGCAGCCGAATGGGGGCCCGCGGCGAGCAGTACTTC.

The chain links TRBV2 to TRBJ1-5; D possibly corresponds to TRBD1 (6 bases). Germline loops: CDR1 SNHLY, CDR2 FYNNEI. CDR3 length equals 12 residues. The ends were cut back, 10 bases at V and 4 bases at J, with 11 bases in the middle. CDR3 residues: CATGQQNQPQHF. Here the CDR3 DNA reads TGTGCCACCGGACAGCAAAATCAGCCCCAGCATTTT.

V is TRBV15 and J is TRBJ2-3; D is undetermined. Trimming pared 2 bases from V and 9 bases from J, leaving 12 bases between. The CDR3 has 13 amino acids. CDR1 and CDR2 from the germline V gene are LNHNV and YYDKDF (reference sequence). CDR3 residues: CATSRYKTLTQYF. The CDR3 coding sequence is TGTGCCACCAGCAGATATAAGACACTGACGCAGTATTTT.

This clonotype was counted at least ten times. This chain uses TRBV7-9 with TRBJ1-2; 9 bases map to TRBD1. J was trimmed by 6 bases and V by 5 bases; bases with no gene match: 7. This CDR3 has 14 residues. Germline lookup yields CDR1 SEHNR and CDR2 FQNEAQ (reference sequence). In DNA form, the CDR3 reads TGTGCCAGCAGCCCTGGACAGGGGATCGATGGCTACACCTTC. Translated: CASSPGQGIDGYTF.

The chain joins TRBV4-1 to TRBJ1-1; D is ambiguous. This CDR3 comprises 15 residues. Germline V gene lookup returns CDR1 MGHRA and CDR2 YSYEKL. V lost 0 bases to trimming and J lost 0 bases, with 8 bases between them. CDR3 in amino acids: CASSQEGSLNTEAFF. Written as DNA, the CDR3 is TGCGCCAGCAGCCAAGAGGGCAGCCTGAACACTGAAGCTTTCTTT.

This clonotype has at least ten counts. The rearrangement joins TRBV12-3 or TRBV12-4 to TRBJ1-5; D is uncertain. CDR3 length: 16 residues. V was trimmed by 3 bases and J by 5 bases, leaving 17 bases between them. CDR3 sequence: CASSFVWAVRDQPQHF. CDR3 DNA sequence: TGTGCCAGCAGTTTCGTTTGGGCAGTTCGAGATCAGCCCCAGCATTTT.

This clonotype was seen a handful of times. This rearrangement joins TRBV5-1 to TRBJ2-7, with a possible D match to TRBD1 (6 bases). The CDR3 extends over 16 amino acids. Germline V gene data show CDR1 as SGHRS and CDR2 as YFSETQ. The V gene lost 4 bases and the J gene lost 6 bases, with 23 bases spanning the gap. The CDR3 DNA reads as TGCGCCAGCAGCCTGAGGGCGACAGGAGACGCCAGCGAGCAGTACTTC. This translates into CASSLRATGDASEQYF.

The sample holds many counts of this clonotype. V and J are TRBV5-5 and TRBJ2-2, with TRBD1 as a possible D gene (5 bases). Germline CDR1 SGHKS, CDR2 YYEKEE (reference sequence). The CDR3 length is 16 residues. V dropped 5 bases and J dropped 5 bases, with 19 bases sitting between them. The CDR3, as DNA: TGTGCCAGCAGTCTAGGGCAGGGCGCGAGGACCGGGGAGCTGTTTTTT. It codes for CASSLGQGARTGELFF.

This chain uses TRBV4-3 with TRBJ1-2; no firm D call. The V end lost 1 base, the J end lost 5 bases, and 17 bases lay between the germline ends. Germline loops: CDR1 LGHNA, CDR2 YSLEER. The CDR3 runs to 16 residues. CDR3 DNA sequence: TGCGCCAGCAGCCAAGCTGGCCCTGCCGTCGAGTATGGCTACACCTTC. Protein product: CASSQAGPAVEYGYTF.

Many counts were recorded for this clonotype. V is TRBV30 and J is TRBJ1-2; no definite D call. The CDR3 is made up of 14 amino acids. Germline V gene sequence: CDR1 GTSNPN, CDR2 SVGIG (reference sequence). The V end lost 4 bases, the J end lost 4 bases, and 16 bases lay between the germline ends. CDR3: CAWTSFARFYGYTF. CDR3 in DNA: TGTGCCTGGACCTCCTTCGCCCGGTTCTATGGCTACACCTTC.

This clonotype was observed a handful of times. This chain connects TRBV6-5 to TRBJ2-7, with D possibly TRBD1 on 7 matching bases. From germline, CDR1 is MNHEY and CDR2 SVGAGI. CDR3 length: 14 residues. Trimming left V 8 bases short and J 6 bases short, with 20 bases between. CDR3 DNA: TGTGCCAGCGGTACGGAGGGGGCGCTGGGCGAGCAGTACTTC. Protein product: CASGTEGALGEQYF.

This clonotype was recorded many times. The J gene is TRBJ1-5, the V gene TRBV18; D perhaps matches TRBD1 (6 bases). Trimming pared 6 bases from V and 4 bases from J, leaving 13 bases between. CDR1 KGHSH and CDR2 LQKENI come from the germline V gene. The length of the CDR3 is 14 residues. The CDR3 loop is CASSPGTPNQPQHF. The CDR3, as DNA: TGTGCCAGCTCGCCCGGGACACCGAATCAGCCCCAGCATTTT.